The entry below describes one T cell receptor beta chain. Produced via immunoSEQ multiplex PCR; TCRdb's table is partial and in-frame only. The repertoire includes 200,000 to 300,000 clones, approximately 80% of them detected once, and just under 6.5% sits in the top ten. The sample is drawn from a study of blood T cell repertoires in COVID-19. Study-wide background: Italy, Spain and the United States were the sources of the convalescent and acute COVID-19 samples.

The V gene lost 1 base and the J gene lost 0 bases, with 6 bases spanning the gap. Looked up from germline, CDR1 is LNHNV and CDR2 is YYDKDF (reference sequence). This CDR3 region has 15 residues. The V and J genes are TRBV15 and TRBJ2-2; D ambiguous. The clonotype originates from a woman in her fifties or sixties with active or convalescent COVID-19. Source material: peripheral blood. DNA for the CDR3: TGTGCCACCAGCAGAGGTCAGGCGAACACCGGGGAGCTGTTTTTT. Translation: CATSRGQANTGELFF.